This T cell receptor beta chain was recorded in a study of blood T cell repertoires in COVID-19. J gave up 6 bases and V 4 bases, and 7 bases lay outside the gene matches. This CDR3 comprises 15 residues. Germline V gene lookup returns CDR1 LGHNA and CDR2 YSLEER. Assay: immunoSEQ multiplex PCR; the TCRdb copy retains only in-frame clones and omits some. The table shows about 82,000 clones, with about 78% occurring only once. The specimen sequenced was peripheral blood. The clonotype originates from a man between 60 and 70 years old with COVID-19, enrolled during active disease. The chain has TRBV4-3 and TRBJ2-7; 12 bases line up with TRBD2. This CDR3 is CASSPGGTSGFEQYF. The CDR3 region has the DNA TGCGCCAGCAGCCCCGGAGGGACTAGCGGGTTCGAGCAGTACTTC.